The present T cell receptor beta chain was sequenced within a study of T cells in localized non-small cell lung cancer. Study conclusions and caveats: Adjacent uninvolved lung had the highest clonality, suggesting focused antigen responses.

The protocol was immunoSEQ multiplex PCR, while the TCRdb copy is restricted to in-frame clones and leaves out a portion. The sample carries about 64,000 clones, roughly 79% recorded once. Concerning this clone itself: The antigen is unknown.

The sequenced sample was PBMCs, obtained before any cancer treatment. This clonotype was sampled from a man aged 40 to 70 with stage II lung adenocarcinoma.

DNA of the CDR3: TGTGCCAGCAGCTTGGTCACAGGGGCTGATCAGCCCCAGCATTTT. Protein sequence: CASSLVTGADQPQHF. The chain has TRBV7-2 and TRBJ1-5; TRBD1 matches at 7 bases. CDR1 and CDR2 from the germline V gene are SGHTA and FQGNSA. The CDR3 is made up of 15 amino acids. The trim removed 3 bases at V and 5 bases at J, leaving 7 bases unmatched.